A single sample gave rise to the 18 T cell receptor beta chains below, sequenced in a study of T cells in Graves' hyperthyroidism and ophthalmopathy. Template material for amplifying TCR beta CDR3 regions consisted of RNA transcripts. The study used the HTBI primer set for a first-round RT-PCR of the TCR CDR3. TCRdb re-called the multiplex PCR reads through MiXCR, storing one row per CDR3 protein. The sample shows some 350,000 distinct CDR3 sequences, less than 20% of them seen only once. The sample taken for sequencing was blood. The receptors were gathered from a woman under 30 with Graves' hyperthyroidism that later progressed to Graves' ophthalmopathy.

This clonotype appeared many times. The chain links TRBV7-2 to TRBJ1-4, with D possibly being TRBD1 (5 bases). V dropped 2 bases and J dropped 0 bases, with 13 bases sitting between them. CDR3 size: 17 residues. Per the germline V gene, CDR1 is SGHTA and CDR2 is FQGNSA. The CDR3 sequence is CASSLRRTRATNEKLFF. The CDR3 coding sequence is TGTGCCAGCAGCTTACGTAGGACACGGGCAACTAATGAAAAACTGTTTTTT.

In its sample, this clonotype was seen a few times. The chain couples TRBV5-1 to TRBJ2-4; tentatively, D is TRBD2 (5 bases). The CDR3 has 14 amino acids. Per germline, CDR1 SGHRS and CDR2 YFSETQ. With 3 bases removed from V and 3 bases from J, the gap between germline ends came to 10 bases. CDR3 residues: CASSSDLYKNIQYF. The CDR3 DNA reads as TGCGCCAGCAGCTCGGACTTGTACAAAAACATTCAGTACTTC. The whole variable domain, filled in from reference TRBV5-1 and TRBJ2-4, reads KAGVTQTPRYLIKTRGQQVTLSCSPISGHRSVSWYQQTPGQGLQFLFEYFSETQRNKGNFPGRFSGRQFSNSRSEMNVSTLELGDSALYLCASSSDLYKNIQYFGAGTRLSVL.

A few counts support this clonotype. The chain carries TRBV4-2 and TRBJ2-4, with a possible D match to TRBD2 (6 bases). Germline loops: CDR1 LGHNA, CDR2 YNFKEQ. V lost 4 bases and J 1 base, leaving 11 bases between the germline ends. The CDR3 contains 15 residues. In DNA, the CDR3 is TGTGCCAGCAGCCTAGCGGAGGGGGCCAAAAACATTCAGTACTTC. This sequence encodes CASSLAEGAKNIQYF.

This sequence joins TRBV6-1 and TRBJ2-1; D is possibly TRBD1 or TRBD2 (6 bases each). The CDR3 loop spans 13 amino acids. V was cut by 5 bases and J by 7 bases, with 12 bases left in between. The V gene's germline CDR1 is MNHNS and CDR2 SASEGT. The chain's CDR3 is CASSWQGRNEQFF. DNA for the CDR3: TGTGCCAGCAGTTGGCAGGGGAGGAATGAGCAGTTCTTC.

This clonotype occurred many times. The rearrangement joins TRBV6-1 to TRBJ2-1; 10 bases match TRBD1. Germline CDR1 and CDR2: MNHNS and SASEGT. V dropped 5 bases and J dropped 6; count of bases not matched to a gene: 4. The CDR3 runs to 14 residues. CDR3 residues: CASSRQGAFNEQFF. The CDR3 coding sequence is TGTGCCAGCAGTCGACAGGGGGCCTTCAATGAGCAGTTCTTC.

There are a few counts of this clonotype. At one boundary the junction diverges from the germline segment, which might be a read error. V gene TRBV7-7 combines with J gene TRBJ2-1; 7 positions agree with TRBD2. This CDR3 comprises 15 residues. CDR1 SSHAT and CDR2 FNYEAQ come from the germline V gene (reference sequence). The CDR3 loop is CASSSVAGSYNEQFF. The CDR3 coding sequence is TGTGCTAGCAGCTCCGTAGCGGGCTCCTACAATGAGCAGTTCTTC.

With regard to this clonotype: This could be a read error, since a much larger clone is one nucleotide away. The chain joins TRBV12-3 or TRBV12-4 to TRBJ2-7; 9 nucleotides agree with TRBD2. The CDR3 has 15 residues. V dropped 7 bases and J dropped 0; count of bases not matched to a gene: 7. CDR3 nucleotide sequence: TGTGCCAGCAAGACTAGCGGAGGAAGCTCCTACGAGCAGTACTTC. Residues: CASKTSGGSSYEQYF.

The table lists this clonotype with many counts. The V call is TRBV18, the J call TRBJ2-7, with D unclear. CDR1 is KGHSH and CDR2 is LQKENI in the germline V gene. The CDR3 spans 14 residues. Trimming took 0 bases from V and 0 from J, leaving 6 bases between them. The CDR3 is CASSPPARSYEQYF. The CDR3 DNA follows: TGTGCCAGCTCACCACCGGCCCGCTCCTACGAGCAGTACTTC. The whole variable domain, remainder taken from reference TRBV18 and TRBJ2-7, is NAGVMQNPRHLVRRRGQEARLRCSPMKGHSHVYWYRQLPEEGLKFMVYLQKENIIDESGMPKERFSAEFPKEGPSILRIQQVVRGDSAAYFCASSPPARSYEQYFGPGTRLTVT.

The chain couples TRBV2 to TRBJ2-7, with 11 bases aligning to TRBD2. The V and J ends lost 7 bases and 3 bases, in that order; junction bases with no gene match: 5. The CDR3 totals 14 residues. CDR1 is SNHLY, CDR2 FYNNEI, per germline. CDR3 DNA sequence: TGTGCCAGCACTCCGGGACTAGCGGACTACGAGCAGTACTTC. It yields the protein CASTPGLADYEQYF. Drawing the rest from reference TRBV2 and TRBJ2-7, the complete variable domain is EPEVTQTPSHQVTQMGQEVILRCVPISNHLYFYWYRQILGQKVEFLVSFYNNEISEKSEIFDDQFSVERPDGSNFTLKIRSTKLEDSAMYFCASTPGLADYEQYFGPGTRLTVT.

J is TRBJ2-2 and V is TRBV28; D ambiguous. V shed 3 bases and J shed 1 base, with 12 bases lying between them. The CDR3 sequence is 16 residues long. Germline V gene data show CDR1 as MDHEN and CDR2 as SYDVKM. CDR3 sequence reads: CASSFILVGNTGELFF. CDR3 bases: TGTGCCAGCAGTTTTATATTGGTTGGGAACACCGGGGAGCTGTTTTTT.

This clonotype was observed many times. This chain uses TRBV12-3 or TRBV12-4 with TRBJ1-1; TRBD1 aligns across 7 bases. This CDR3 is built from 18 residues. The V segment lost 4 bases and the J segment 4 bases; nucleotides outside the gene matches: 18. CDR3 amino acids: CASSSAPITGEESTEAFF. The CDR3, as DNA: TGTGCCAGCAGTTCCGCCCCAATCACAGGGGAGGAGAGCACTGAAGCTTTCTTT.

In this sample, this clonotype turned up many times. Written as DNA, the CDR3 is TGCAGTGCCCTCAACCGGGGACTAGCGGGAACCTACAATGAGCAGTTCTTC. It specifies CSALNRGLAGTYNEQFF. The chain recombines TRBV20-1 with TRBJ2-1, with 13 bases matching TRBD2. CDR1 and CDR2 (germline): DFQATT, SNEGSKA (reference sequence). The J segment lost 2 bases and the V segment lost 6 bases, leaving 10 bases of the junction unmatched. This CDR3 is built from 17 residues.

On this clonotype itself: This may be a read error: a much more frequent sequence differs by one nucleotide. The V call is TRBV2, the J call TRBJ2-7; the D gene is possibly TRBD1 (5 bases). The germline CDR1 and CDR2 sequences are SNHLY and FYNNEI. The V end lost 7 bases, the J end lost 2 bases, and 15 bases lay between the germline ends. The CDR3 loop spans 14 amino acids. CDR3 in DNA: TGTGCCAGCACCGACCGCCAGACAGCCTACGAGCAGTACTTC. Residues: CASTDRQTAYEQYF.

This clonotype was observed a handful of times. The chain uses TRBV10-3 and TRBJ2-7, with 7 positions matching TRBD1. The CDR3 totals 16 residues. Unmatched junction bases numbered 11, after V lost 1 base and J lost 5 bases. The germline V gene has CDR1 ENHRY and CDR2 SYGVKD. CDR3 loop: CAISEFSGTAKNEQYF. DNA for the CDR3: TGTGCCATCAGTGAGTTCTCCGGGACAGCGAAGAACGAGCAGTACTTC.

This clonotype was counted at least ten times. The chain is built from TRBV30 and TRBJ1-1, with D unclear. V was cut by 0 bases and J by 7 bases, with 6 bases left in between. Germline CDR1 is GTSNPN and CDR2 is SVGIG (reference sequence). The CDR3 sequence is 11 residues long. This chain's CDR3 is CAWSVNFEAFF. In nucleotides, the CDR3 is TGTGCCTGGAGTGTAAATTTTGAAGCTTTCTTT. The complete variable domain, with remaining parts taken from reference TRBV30 and TRBJ1-1, reads SQTIHQWPATLVQPVGSPLSLECTVEGTSNPNLYWYRQAAGRGLQLLFYSVGIGQISSEVPQNLSASRPQDRQFILSSKKLLLSDSGFYLCAWSVNFEAFFGQGTRLTVV.

This chain links TRBV14 with TRBJ2-7; 8 bases agree with TRBD2. V shed 4 bases and J 6 bases; nucleotides not matched to a gene: 17. Germline V gene lookup returns CDR1 SGHDN and CDR2 FVKESK. This CDR3 has 17 residues. This CDR3 reads CASSPFPGLDGSGEQYF. CDR3 in DNA: TGTGCCAGCAGCCCGTTCCCGGGACTAGACGGTTCGGGCGAGCAGTACTTC.

This clonotype occurred many times. The chain links TRBV3-1 to TRBJ2-1, with 8 bases matching TRBD2. Germline V CDR1 and CDR2: LGHDT, YNNKEL (reference sequence). The V segment lost 0 bases and the J segment 9 bases; nucleotides outside the gene matches: 13. This CDR3 has 17 amino acids. CDR3 sequence reads: CASSQDPPGGTGTEQFF. The CDR3 DNA reads TGTGCCAGCAGCCAAGATCCCCCGGGAGGGACTGGTACTGAGCAGTTCTTC.

This clonotype has at least ten counts. This chain uses TRBV6-1 with TRBJ2-7; 8 positions match TRBD1. CDR1 and CDR2 (germline): MNHNS, SASEGT. Germline trimming cut 4 bases from V and 3 bases from J; bases unmatched to any gene: 2. The CDR3 has 13 residues. The CDR3 spells CASSGGTGYEQYF. CDR3 nucleotide sequence: TGTGCCAGCAGTGGAGGGACAGGCTACGAGCAGTACTTC.